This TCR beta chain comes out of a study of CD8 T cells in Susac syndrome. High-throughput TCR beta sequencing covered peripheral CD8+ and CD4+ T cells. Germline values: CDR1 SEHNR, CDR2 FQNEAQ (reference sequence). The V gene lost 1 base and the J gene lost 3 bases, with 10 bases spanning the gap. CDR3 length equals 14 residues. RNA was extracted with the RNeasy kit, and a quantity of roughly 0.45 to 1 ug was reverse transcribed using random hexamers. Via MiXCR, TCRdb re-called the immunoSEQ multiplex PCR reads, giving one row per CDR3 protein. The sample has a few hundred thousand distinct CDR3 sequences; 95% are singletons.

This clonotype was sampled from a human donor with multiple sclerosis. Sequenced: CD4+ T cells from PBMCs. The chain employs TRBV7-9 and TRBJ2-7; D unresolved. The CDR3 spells CASSLGGGVYEQYV. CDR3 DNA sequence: TGTGCCAGCAGCTTAGGCGGCGGAGTCTACGAGCAGTACGTC.